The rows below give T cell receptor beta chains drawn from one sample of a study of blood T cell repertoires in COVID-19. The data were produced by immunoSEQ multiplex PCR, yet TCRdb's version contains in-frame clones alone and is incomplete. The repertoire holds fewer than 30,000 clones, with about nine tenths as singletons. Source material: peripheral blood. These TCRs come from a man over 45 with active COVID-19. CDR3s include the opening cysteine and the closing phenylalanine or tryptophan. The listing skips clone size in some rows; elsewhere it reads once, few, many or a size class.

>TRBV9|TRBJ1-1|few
CASSVYPDSNTEAFF
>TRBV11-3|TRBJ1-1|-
CASQAGSNTEAFF
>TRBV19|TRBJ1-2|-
CASSIGTGDRGGYTF
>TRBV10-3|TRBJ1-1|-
CAIRPTGVLNTEAFF
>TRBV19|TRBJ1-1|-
CASSIGTGGEAFF
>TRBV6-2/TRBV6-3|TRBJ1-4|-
CASSPTRTGSHEKLFF
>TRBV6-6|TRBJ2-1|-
CASSYSGPYNEQFF
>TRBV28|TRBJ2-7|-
CASIPRGGWVYEQYF
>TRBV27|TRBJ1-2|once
CASSPSGGAFYGYTF
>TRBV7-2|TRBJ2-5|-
CASSFGTSGPETQYF
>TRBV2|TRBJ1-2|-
CASSGLRQGGYGYTF
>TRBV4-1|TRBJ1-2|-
CASSPRTGDGYTF
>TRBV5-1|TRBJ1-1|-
CASSEGTVEAFF
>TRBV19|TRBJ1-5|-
CASSPGQGRSNQPQHF
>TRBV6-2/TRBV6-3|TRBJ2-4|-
CASSSNAALAKNIQYF
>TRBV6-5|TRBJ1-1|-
CATQPRRTDTEAFF
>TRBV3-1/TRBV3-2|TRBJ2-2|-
CASSQDLGSWGLAYTGELFF
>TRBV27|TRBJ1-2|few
CASSRGRTGVGYGYTF
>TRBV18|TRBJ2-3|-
CASSPQSTDTQYF
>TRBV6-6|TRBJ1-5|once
CASSKLDRGNQPQHF
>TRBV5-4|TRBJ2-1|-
CASSPRTSGYNEQFF
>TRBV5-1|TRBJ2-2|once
CASSFTDRVYTGELFF
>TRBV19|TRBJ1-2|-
CAISIGTNYGYTF
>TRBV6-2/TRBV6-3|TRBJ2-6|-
CASSYSRGLAGANVLTF
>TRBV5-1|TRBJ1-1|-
CASRTGTTEAFF
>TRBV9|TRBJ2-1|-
CASSASPSEGEQFF
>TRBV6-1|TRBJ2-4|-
CASSRGLAVQNIQYF
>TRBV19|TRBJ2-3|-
CASNPGGTDTQYF
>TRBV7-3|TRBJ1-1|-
CASSPGQVHTEAFF
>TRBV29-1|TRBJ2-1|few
CSVDIRDRVKIHNEQFF
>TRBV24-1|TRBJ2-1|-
CATSDEEREGRNEQFF
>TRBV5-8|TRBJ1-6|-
CASSFQGGASPLHF
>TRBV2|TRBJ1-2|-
CASSPRESGYGYTF
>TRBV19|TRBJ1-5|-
CASSILNQPQHF
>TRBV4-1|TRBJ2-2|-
CASSLSGPGELFF
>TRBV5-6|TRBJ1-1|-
CASSLPQLEMANTEAFF
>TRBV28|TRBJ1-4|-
CASRTAGLRNEKLFF
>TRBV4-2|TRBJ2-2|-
CASSQAVGAGELFF
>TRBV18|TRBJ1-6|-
CASSLGQENSPLHF
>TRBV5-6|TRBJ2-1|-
CASTTTGTYNEQFF